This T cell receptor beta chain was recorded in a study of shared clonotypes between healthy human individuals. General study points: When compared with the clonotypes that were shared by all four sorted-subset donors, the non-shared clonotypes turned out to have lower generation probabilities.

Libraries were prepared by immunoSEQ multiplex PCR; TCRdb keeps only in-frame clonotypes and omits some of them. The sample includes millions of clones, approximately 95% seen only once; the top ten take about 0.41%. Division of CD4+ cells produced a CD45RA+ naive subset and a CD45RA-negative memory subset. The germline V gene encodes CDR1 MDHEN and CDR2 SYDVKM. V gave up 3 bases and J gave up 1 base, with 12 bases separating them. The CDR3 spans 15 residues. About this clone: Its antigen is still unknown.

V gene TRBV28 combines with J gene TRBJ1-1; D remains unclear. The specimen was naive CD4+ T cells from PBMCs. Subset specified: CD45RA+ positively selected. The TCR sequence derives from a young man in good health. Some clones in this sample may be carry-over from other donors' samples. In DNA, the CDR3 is TGTGCCAGCAGTTTTTTCCTTGAGGCGAACACTGAAGCTTTCTTT. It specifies CASSFFLEANTEAFF.